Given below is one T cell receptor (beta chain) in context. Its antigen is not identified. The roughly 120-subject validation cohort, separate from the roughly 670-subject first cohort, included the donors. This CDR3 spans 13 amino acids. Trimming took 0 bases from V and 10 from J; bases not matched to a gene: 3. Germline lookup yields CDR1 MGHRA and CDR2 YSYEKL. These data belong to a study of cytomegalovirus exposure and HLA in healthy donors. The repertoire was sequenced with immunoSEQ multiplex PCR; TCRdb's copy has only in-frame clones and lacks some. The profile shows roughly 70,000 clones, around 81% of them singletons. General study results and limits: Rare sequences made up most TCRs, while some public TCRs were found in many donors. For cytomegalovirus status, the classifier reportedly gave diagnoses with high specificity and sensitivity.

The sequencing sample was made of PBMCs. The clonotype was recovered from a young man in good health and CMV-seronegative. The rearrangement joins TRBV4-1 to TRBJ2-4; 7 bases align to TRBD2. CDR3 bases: TGCGCCAGCAGCCAAGACCACGGGGGGATTCAGTACTTC. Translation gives CASSQDHGGIQYF.